Included here is one T cell receptor (beta chain) sequence, with context. Its antigen remains unknown. At one boundary the junction diverges from the germline segment, which might be a read error. General study points: Tumor memory CD4+ T cell TCR gene usage was found to cluster with blood and lymph node memory CD4+ cells and with lymph node naive CD4+ cells.

The length of the CDR3 is 14 residues. Germline V lookup: CDR1 MNHEY, CDR2 SVGAGI. Constant-region reverse primers amplified full-length variable regions, followed by semi-nested Nested Universal Primer A PCR. TCRdb ran MiXCR on the 5' RACE reads and lists one entry per CDR3 protein. The sample lists roughly 30,000 distinct CDR3 sequences, over 20% occurring once. The sorted Tregs were CD4+CD25+CD127-/low cells. The J gene is TRBJ1-5, the V gene TRBV6-5, with 9 bases matching TRBD1. This TCR was sampled from a female donor with breast cancer. Sequencing was performed on tumor-infiltrating Tregs sorted from the breast tumor. In DNA form, the CDR3 reads TGTGCCAGCAGTTACTCACAGGGGGCTCAGCACCAGCATTTT. Its protein product is CASSYSQGAQHQHF.